This is a list of T cell receptor beta chains from one sample in a study of PD-1 blockade in classical Hodgkin lymphoma. The repertoire was sequenced with immunoSEQ multiplex PCR; TCRdb's copy has only in-frame clones and lacks some. Here the sample spans some 100,000 clones, over 85% being singletons. The sample was peripheral blood mononuclear cells (PBMCs), taken at baseline. The receptors were gathered from a human donor with classical Hodgkin lymphoma. CDR3s include the opening cysteine and the closing phenylalanine or tryptophan. Fields, in order: D gene, J gene, V gene, CDR3 DNA, CDR3 protein. A D gene is named only where the DNA matches it firmly.

d_gene: NA; j_gene: TRBJ1-5; v_gene: TRBV10-2; CDR3nt: TGCGCCAGCAGTGAGTCGACTTCGCCCGTTAAGCATTTT; CDR3aa: CASSESTSPVKHF
d_gene: NA; j_gene: TRBJ2-1; v_gene: TRBV11-3; CDR3nt: TGTGCCAGCAGCTTAGAGGATCGGCCCGGCAATGAGCAGTTCTTC; CDR3aa: CASSLEDRPGNEQFF
d_gene: TRBD1; j_gene: TRBJ1-1; v_gene: TRBV29-1; CDR3nt: TGCAGCTCCGGGACAGGGAACACTGAAGCTTTCTTT; CDR3aa: CSSGTGNTEAFF
d_gene: TRBD1; j_gene: TRBJ2-5; v_gene: TRBV13; CDR3nt: TGTGCCAGCAGCTACCGGGACAGGTACCAAGAGACCCAGTACTTC; CDR3aa: CASSYRDRYQETQYF
d_gene: NA; j_gene: TRBJ2-3; v_gene: TRBV27; CDR3nt: TGTGCCAGCAATGCCAACGCGGCAGATACGCAGTATTTT; CDR3aa: CASNANAADTQYF
d_gene: TRBD2; j_gene: TRBJ2-5; v_gene: TRBV13; CDR3nt: TGTGCCAGCAGCTTACGCGGGGGCAGCGGGAGCTCCTGGCAAGAGACCCAGTACTTC; CDR3aa: CASSLRGGSGSSWQETQYF
d_gene: NA; j_gene: TRBJ2-3; v_gene: TRBV7-6; CDR3nt: TGTGCCAGCAGCCTCCGGGCAATCACAGATACGCAGTATTTT; CDR3aa: CASSLRAITDTQYF
d_gene: NA; j_gene: TRBJ2-3; v_gene: TRBV19; CDR3nt: TGTGCCAGTAGTATAGGGGCAGTTTCCACAGATACGCAGTATTTT; CDR3aa: CASSIGAVSTDTQYF
d_gene: TRBD1; j_gene: TRBJ2-7; v_gene: TRBV19; CDR3nt: TGTGCCACTACCTTGGGACAGGGGAACTACGAGCAGTACTTC; CDR3aa: CATTLGQGNYEQYF
d_gene: NA; j_gene: TRBJ1-2; v_gene: TRBV29-1; CDR3nt: TGCAGCGTTACCAGGGATTATGGCTACACCTTC; CDR3aa: CSVTRDYGYTF
d_gene: NA; j_gene: TRBJ2-7; v_gene: TRBV6-5; CDR3nt: TGTGCCAGCAGTACCCGTGTTGGTGAGCAGTACTTC; CDR3aa: CASSTRVGEQYF
d_gene: NA; j_gene: TRBJ2-3; v_gene: TRBV5-1; CDR3nt: TGCGCCAGCAGCTTGGGGGATCCTGGGGCAGATACGCAGTATTTT; CDR3aa: CASSLGDPGADTQYF
d_gene: NA; j_gene: TRBJ2-5; v_gene: TRBV30; CDR3nt: TGTGCCTGGAGTAATGCGATCACCATACAAGAGACCCAGTACTTC; CDR3aa: CAWSNAITIQETQYF
d_gene: TRBD1; j_gene: TRBJ1-1; v_gene: TRBV10-3; CDR3nt: TGTGCCATCAGTGATTTGAGGGACAGAAAATTGGGCACTGAAGCTTTCTTT; CDR3aa: CAISDLRDRKLGTEAFF
d_gene: NA; j_gene: TRBJ2-7; v_gene: TRBV9; CDR3nt: TGTGCCAGCAGCGTAGTGGACGGGACCTCCTCCTACGAGCAGTACTTC; CDR3aa: CASSVVDGTSSYEQYF
d_gene: TRBD1; j_gene: TRBJ1-3; v_gene: TRBV10-2; CDR3nt: TGCGCCAGCAGTCTCGGCCACAGGGGGCAAGCTGGAAACACCATATATTTT; CDR3aa: CASSLGHRGQAGNTIYF
d_gene: NA; j_gene: TRBJ2-2; v_gene: TRBV5-6; CDR3nt: TGTGCCAGCAGCTTGGCAGTAGCGCCAGTTCTCACCGGGGAGCTGTTTTTT; CDR3aa: CASSLAVAPVLTGELFF
d_gene: NA; j_gene: TRBJ1-3; v_gene: TRBV6-1; CDR3nt: TGTGCCAGCAGTGAAGCGCTGGGGGGGGGAAACACCATATATTTT; CDR3aa: CASSEALGGGNTIYF
d_gene: TRBD2; j_gene: TRBJ2-3; v_gene: TRBV7-6; CDR3nt: TGTGCCAGCAGCCCAGGACGTCGGACTAGCGGGACGATAGATACGCAGTATTTT; CDR3aa: CASSPGRRTSGTIDTQYF
d_gene: TRBD2; j_gene: TRBJ2-5; v_gene: TRBV10-3; CDR3nt: TGTGCCATCAGTGAGCGAGGCGGGAGGGCCGGTGAGACCCAGTACTTC; CDR3aa: CAISERGGRAGETQYF
d_gene: TRBD1; j_gene: TRBJ1-4; v_gene: TRBV10-2; CDR3nt: TGCGCCAGCAGAGACAGGGGGTTTGAAAAACTGTTTTTT; CDR3aa: CASRDRGFEKLFF
d_gene: TRBD2; j_gene: TRBJ2-7; v_gene: TRBV27; CDR3nt: TGTGCCAGCAGTCCACAAGCGGGGGTAAGCTCCTACGAGCAGTACTTC; CDR3aa: CASSPQAGVSSYEQYF
d_gene: NA; j_gene: TRBJ1-5; v_gene: TRBV2; CDR3nt: TGTGCCAGCAGTGGGGGTGGGAGATATCAGCCCCAGCATTTT; CDR3aa: CASSGGGRYQPQHF
d_gene: TRBD2; j_gene: TRBJ2-1; v_gene: TRBV27; CDR3nt: TGTGCCAGCAGTCCCGGGACTAGCGGGAACAATGAGCAGTTCTTC; CDR3aa: CASSPGTSGNNEQFF
d_gene: NA; j_gene: TRBJ2-7; v_gene: TRBV19; CDR3nt: TGTGCCAGTAGTATAGCTTCGATGGTAGGCGGGTCCGAGCAGTACTTC; CDR3aa: CASSIASMVGGSEQYF
d_gene: NA; j_gene: TRBJ2-3; v_gene: TRBV5-1; CDR3nt: TGCGCCAGCAGCTTGGACCGGAACTTGGGGGATACGCAGTATTTT; CDR3aa: CASSLDRNLGDTQYF
d_gene: NA; j_gene: TRBJ2-7; v_gene: TRBV5-1; CDR3nt: TGCGCCAGCGCCGTGTCAAGGGGATCTTCCTACGAGCAGTACTTC; CDR3aa: CASAVSRGSSYEQYF